These T cell receptor beta chains were read from a single sample in a study of cytomegalovirus exposure and HLA in healthy donors. Assay used: immunoSEQ multiplex PCR; TCRdb lists only in-frame clones, some missing. The sample records about 210,000 clones, about four fifths being singletons. The sequencing sample was made of PBMCs. Every receptor here comes from a male donor in good health and CMV-seropositive. The CDR3 runs from the conserved cysteine through the conserved F or W. D genes are given only for firm matches.

j_gene,v_gene,d_gene,CDR3aa
TRBJ2-5,TRBV5-1,TRBD1,CASSAGQGRETQYF
TRBJ2-5,TRBV5-1,NA,CASSLSGAPGETQYF
TRBJ1-1,TRBV12-2,NA,CASRLDRTGKCTEAFF
TRBJ1-1,TRBV2,NA,CASSVSWNTEAFF
TRBJ1-2,TRBV4-3,NA,CASSQEGAGYTF
TRBJ2-7,TRBV5-1,TRBD1,CASSFRGISYEQYF
TRBJ1-6,TRBV5-1,TRBD1,CASTPGQAGNSPLHF
TRBJ2-2,TRBV19,TRBD2,CASSTTSGGASGELFF
TRBJ2-3,TRBV5-4,TRBD2,CASSSRLAGYTDTQYF
TRBJ2-2,TRBV11-3,TRBD2,CASSLDGGGRTGELFF
TRBJ1-3,TRBV30,NA,CAWSVSAGNTIYF
TRBJ2-1,TRBV7-2,NA,CASSLLNEQFF
TRBJ2-3,TRBV7-6,TRBD1,CASSRGQVLSTDTQYF
TRBJ2-1,TRBV5-4,TRBD2,CASSFGAGAWNEQFF
TRBJ1-4,TRBV5-1,TRBD1,CASRTRGTGNEKLFF
NA,TRBV4-1,TRBD1,CASSLSGTGAYRYEQYF
TRBJ2-2,TRBV7-9,TRBD2,CASSFSPGGPTTGELFF
TRBJ1-5,TRBV6-6,NA,CASRGAGGNQPQHF
TRBJ2-7,TRBV4-1,TRBD1,CASSQPGQGASEQYF
TRBJ2-7,TRBV4-3,NA,CASSHPGDEQYF
TRBJ1-2,TRBV5-1,TRBD1,CASSLGQGQYGYTF
TRBJ1-2,TRBV9,TRBD1,CASSPGQGANGYTF
TRBJ1-2,TRBV6-1,TRBD1,CASSEHLGQGDYGYTF
TRBJ2-7,TRBV4-1,NA,CASSQERGPSYEQYF
TRBJ1-2,TRBV5-8,NA,CASSLASQGLPYGYTF
NA,TRBV5-1,TRBD2,CASHGTSGYEQYF
TRBJ2-5,TRBV18,NA,CASSPPEGGIDKTQYF
TRBJ2-7,TRBV7-9,NA,CSSSSAGAYEQYF
TRBJ2-7,TRBV7-6,NA,CASSSSSEQYF
TRBJ1-5,TRBV5-1,NA,CASSPQAEPQHF
TRBJ1-1,TRBV29-1,NA,CRAGLNTEAFF
TRBJ1-1,TRBV6-5,TRBD1,CASTKDRMNTEAFF
TRBJ2-1,TRBV7-2,TRBD2,CASSSSSGSYSEQFF
TRBJ1-1,TRBV4-1,NA,CASSQVRDTEAFF
TRBJ1-3,TRBV28,TRBD1,CASSLEGQLSGNTIYF
TRBJ1-5,TRBV21-1,NA,CALAPRDNQPQHF
TRBJ2-7,TRBV27,NA,CATLRSPYEQYF
TRBJ2-1,TRBV5-4,TRBD2,CASSLKLAGGDEQFF
TRBJ2-7,TRBV2,NA,CASNRDSYEQYF
TRBJ2-1,TRBV7-9,TRBD1,CASTQDRVPDNEQFF
TRBJ1-2,TRBV4-2,TRBD1,CASSQAAGQQYGYTF
TRBJ2-1,TRBV11-3,TRBD2,CASSSREVYNEQFF
TRBJ2-1,TRBV5-1,TRBD2,CASSYVAGVSSYNEQFF
TRBJ2-7,TRBV6-5,TRBD1,CASKGAEGWYEQYF
TRBJ1-6,TRBV28,TRBD1,CASSVDRDRSPLHF
TRBJ2-7,TRBV28,NA,CASTSGYEQYF
TRBJ2-7,TRBV2,NA,CASSYTQGGYEQYF
TRBJ2-2,TRBV7-3,TRBD2,CASSTQLADNTGELFF